This T cell receptor beta chain was sequenced for a study of regulatory T cells in long-lasting Graves disease. Across the whole study: Persistent cases took antithyroid drugs over 5 years and stayed TSH receptor antibody positive.

Arm-PCR with iRepertoire HTBI primers amplified the CDR3 regions for these TCR beta libraries. TCRdb re-called the multiplex PCR reads through MiXCR, storing one row per CDR3 protein. This repertoire shows almost 350,000 distinct CDR3 sequences, around a fifth found once; its top ten account for about 29%. Study observations and caveats: Persistent disease samples used TRBV28, TRBJ1-2 and TRBJ2-5 preferentially. Having few samples may have compromised the accuracy. In persistent patients, shared public clonotypes (2,741) outnumbered those in new patients (about 1,000).

V was clipped by 7 bases and J by 1 base, with 16 bases between them. This CDR3 has 15 residues. CDR1 and CDR2 from the germline V gene are MDHEN and SYDVKM. The time point is: persistent/refractory GD, antithyroid drugs over 5 years with positive TRAb. Making the TCR library involved RNA that had been extracted from PBMCs. In its sample, this clonotype was seen many times. Its antigen is not identified. The sequence derives from a female donor with Graves disease. The source was peripheral blood mononuclear cells (PBMCs), collected when the disease was refractory, from a patient treated with antithyroid drugs. The J gene is TRBJ1-1, the V gene TRBV28; D may be TRBD1 (6 bases). Written as DNA, the CDR3 is TGTGCCAGCATCCCATCACTAGGGGGGAACACTGAAGCTTTCTTT. As protein: CASIPSLGGNTEAFF. Full variable domain (missing parts from reference TRBV28 and TRBJ1-1): DVKVTQSSRYLVKRTGEKVFLECVQDMDHENMFWYRQDPGLGLRLIYFSYDVKMKEKGDIPEGYSVSREKKERFSLILESASTNQTSMYLCASIPSLGGNTEAFFGQGTRLTVV.